The rows below give T cell receptor beta chains drawn from one sample of a study of blood T cell repertoires in COVID-19. The assay was immunoSEQ multiplex PCR, and TCRdb's table has in-frame clones only and misses some. The table shows about 300,000 clones, with roughly 89% occurring only once. Sample: peripheral blood. The source of these receptors is a woman in her thirties with COVID-19, enrolled during active disease. Each CDR3 is given with its conserved first and last residue. A D gene is named only where the DNA matches it firmly. Some rows mark clone size as missing; the rest say once, few, many or name a class of expanded clone.

. TRBJ1-4 . TRBV7-9 CASSFLTDEKLFF TGTGCCAGCAGCTTCCTAACAGATGAAAAACTGTTTTTT
. TRBJ1-5 TRBD1 TRBV5-6 CASSLARDRGHGQPQHF TGTGCCAGCAGCTTGGCCCGGGACAGGGGGCATGGACAGCCCCAGCATTTT
. TRBJ2-5 . TRBV2 CASSEEAVRETQYF TGTGCCAGCAGTGAGGAGGCAGTGAGGGAGACCCAGTACTTC
. TRBJ2-1 . TRBV5-4 CASNRMPKPPYNEQFF TGTGCCAGCAACAGGATGCCTAAACCTCCCTACAATGAGCAGTTCTTC
. TRBJ2-3 TRBD1 TRBV18 CASSPGQGSTDTQYF TGTGCCAGCTCACCGGGACAGGGAAGCACAGATACGCAGTATTTT
once TRBJ1-1 . TRBV5-6 CASSLLLGAKTEAFF TGTGCCAGCAGCCTATTGCTGGGGGCAAAGACTGAAGCTTTCTTT
. TRBJ1-5 . TRBV7-2 CASSPRGLSNQPQHF TGTGCCAGCAGCCCCAGGGGATTGAGCAATCAGCCCCAGCATTTT
once TRBJ2-2 TRBD2 TRBV7-2 CASSLSGGTGELFF TGTGCCAGCAGCCTTAGCGGGGGAACCGGGGAGCTGTTTTTT
. TRBJ2-2 . TRBV30 CAWTSLDFRGESGELFF TGTGCCTGGACCTCTCTCGACTTTCGAGGAGAATCCGGGGAGCTGTTTTTT
. TRBJ2-1 TRBD1 TRBV18 CASSPRRDRDHEQFF TGTGCCAGCTCACCACGCCGGGACAGGGACCATGAGCAGTTCTTC
. TRBJ2-5 TRBD2 TRBV7-7 CASSLSSGLGKETQYF TGTGCTAGCAGCCTATCTAGCGGTTTGGGTAAAGAGACCCAGTACTTC
. TRBJ2-1 . TRBV27 CASKQATPGVEQFF TGTGCCAGCAAACAGGCAACTCCAGGGGTTGAGCAGTTCTTC
. TRBJ2-1 TRBD2 TRBV5-1 CASSVGGASNEQFF TGCGCCAGCAGCGTCGGGGGGGCCTCTAATGAGCAGTTCTTC